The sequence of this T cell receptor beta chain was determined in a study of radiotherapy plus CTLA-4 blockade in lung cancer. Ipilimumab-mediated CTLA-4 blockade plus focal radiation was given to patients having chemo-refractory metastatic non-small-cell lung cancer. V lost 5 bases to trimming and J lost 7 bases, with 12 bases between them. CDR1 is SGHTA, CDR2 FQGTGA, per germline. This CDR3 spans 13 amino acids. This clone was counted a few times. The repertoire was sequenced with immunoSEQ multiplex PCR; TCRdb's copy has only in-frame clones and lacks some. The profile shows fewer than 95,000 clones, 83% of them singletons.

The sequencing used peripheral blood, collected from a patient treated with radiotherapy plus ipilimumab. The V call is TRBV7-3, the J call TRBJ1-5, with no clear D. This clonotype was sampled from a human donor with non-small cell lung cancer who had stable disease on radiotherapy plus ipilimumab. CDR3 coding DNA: TGTGCCAGCAGCCAAAATGAGGGACAGCCCCAGCATTTT. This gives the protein CASSQNEGQPQHF.